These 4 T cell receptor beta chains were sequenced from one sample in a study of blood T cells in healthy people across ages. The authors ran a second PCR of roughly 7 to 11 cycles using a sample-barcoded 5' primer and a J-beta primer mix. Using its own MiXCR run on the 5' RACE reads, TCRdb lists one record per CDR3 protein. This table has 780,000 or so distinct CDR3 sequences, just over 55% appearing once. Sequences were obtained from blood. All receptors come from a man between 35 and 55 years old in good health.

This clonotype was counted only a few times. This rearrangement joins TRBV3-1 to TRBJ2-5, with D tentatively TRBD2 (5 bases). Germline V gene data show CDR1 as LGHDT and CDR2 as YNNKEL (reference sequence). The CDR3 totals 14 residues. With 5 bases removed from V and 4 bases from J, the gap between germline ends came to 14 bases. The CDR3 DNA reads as TGTGCCAGCAGCAGATTCGGCAGCGGAGAGACCCAGTACTTC. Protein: CASSRFGSGETQYF.

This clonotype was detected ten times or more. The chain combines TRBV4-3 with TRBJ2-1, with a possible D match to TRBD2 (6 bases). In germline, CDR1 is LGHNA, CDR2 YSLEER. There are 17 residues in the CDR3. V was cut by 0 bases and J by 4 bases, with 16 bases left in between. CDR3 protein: CASSQDRVLAFYNEQFF. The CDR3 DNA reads TGCGCCAGCAGCCAAGATAGGGTACTAGCCTTTTACAATGAGCAGTTCTTC.

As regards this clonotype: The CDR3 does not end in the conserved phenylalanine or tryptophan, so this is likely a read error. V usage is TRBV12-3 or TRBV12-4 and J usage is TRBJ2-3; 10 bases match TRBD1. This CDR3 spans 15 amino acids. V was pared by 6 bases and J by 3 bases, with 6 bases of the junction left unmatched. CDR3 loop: CASRGQGMRTDTQYS. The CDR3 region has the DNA TGTGCCAGCAGGGGACAGGGGATGCGGACAGATACGCAGTATTCT.

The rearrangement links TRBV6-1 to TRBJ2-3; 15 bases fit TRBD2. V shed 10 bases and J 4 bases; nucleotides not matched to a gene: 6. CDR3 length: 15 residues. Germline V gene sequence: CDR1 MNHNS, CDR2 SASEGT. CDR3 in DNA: TGTGCCATCCGGGGACTAGCGGGAGGACCAGATACGCAGTATTTT. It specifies CAIRGLAGGPDTQYF.